The table lists the clone carrying this T cell receptor beta chain with a few counts. Its cognate antigen is unknown. cDNA libraries for TCR alpha and TCR beta, carrying sample barcodes and UMIs, came from 5'RACE with constant-segment primers. TCRdb reprocessed the 5' RACE reads via MiXCR and lists one record per CDR3 protein. The sample carries 250,000 to 300,000 distinct CDR3 sequences, approximately 8.4% recorded once. The V end lost 5 bases, the J end lost 7 bases, and 12 bases lay between the germline ends. The length of the CDR3 is 14 residues. CDR1 is SEHNR, CDR2 FQNEAQ, per germline (reference sequence). The data derive from a study of T-cell memory formation after mild COVID-19. Study as a whole: TCR clusters showed largely donor specificity.

Study-level findings and limits: Certain responding clones were present in pre-infection memory, suggesting participation of cross-reactive memory. Most CD4+ clones that shrank were in CM and EM, while CD8+ ones turned up in EMRA.

The chain couples TRBV7-9 to TRBJ1-6; possible D gene TRBD1, 6 bases. The sequencing sample was made of PBMCs or a T cell subset sorted from them (not recorded which). This clonotype was sampled from a man aged 18-30 years who had mild COVID-19 (a few samples of this study predate the infection). Cell type and time point are not known. The CDR3 sequence: CASSQTGNNSPLHF. The CDR3 nucleotides read TGTGCCAGCAGCCAAACAGGGAACAATTCACCCCTCCACTTT.